This T cell receptor beta chain was captured in a study of CD8+ T cells in alopecia areata. CDR3 size: 12 residues. Trimming left V 7 bases short and J 4 bases short, with 10 bases between. Germline loops: CDR1 SGHTA, CDR2 FQGNSA. Treatment indicated: oral pan-JAK inhibitor, 5-10 mg twice daily. RNA extraction and reverse transcription yielded cDNA as sequencing template. Here immunoSEQ multiplex PCR was the method, and the copy in TCRdb shows in-frame clones only, minus some. This table holds nearly 110,000 clones, 84% found once. The TCR sequence derives from a human donor with alopecia areata. This chain links TRBV7-2 with TRBJ2-5, with no clear D. The sequenced sample was CD8+ T cells sorted from blood, obtained at week 24, from a patient treated with tofacitinib. This CDR3 reads CASNRAGETQYF. The CDR3 nucleotides read TGTGCCAGCAATAGGGCAGGAGAGACCCAGTACTTC.